This passage covers 24 T cell receptor beta chains from one sample sequenced in a study of breast tumors, draining lymph nodes, adjacent tissues. TCRdb recomputed calls from the multiplex PCR reads with MiXCR, one row per CDR3 protein. The profile shows about 47,000 distinct CDR3 sequences, 23% of them singletons. Sequencing was performed on breast tumor tissue. These receptors were collected from a female donor with breast cancer. Some clones in this sample may be carry-over from other donors' samples.

This clonotype was counted ten times or more. This sequence joins TRBV6-2 or TRBV6-3 and TRBJ2-7; weak D call: TRBD2 (6 bases). The CDR3 length is 15 residues. Germline V CDR1 and CDR2: MNHEY, SVGEGT. V lost 4 bases and J 6 bases, leaving 19 bases between the germline ends. In nucleotides, the CDR3 is TGTGCCAGCAGTTCGGGACTCCGAACGGCCGGCGAGCAGTACTTC. Amino acids: CASSSGLRTAGEQYF.

In its sample, this clonotype was seen many times. V and J are TRBV10-2 and TRBJ1-5; D might be TRBD1 (6 bases). V gave up 2 bases and J gave up 12 bases, with 23 bases separating them. CDR3 length: 16 amino acids. CDR1 and CDR2 (germline): WSHSY, SAAADI. The CDR3 sequence: CASSEAKGTQGSLQHF. The CDR3 DNA follows: TGCGCCAGCAGTGAGGCAAAAGGGACCCAGGGGAGCCTCCAGCATTTT.

J is TRBJ2-1 and V is TRBV4-2; 8 bases align to TRBD1. Trimming took 4 bases from V and 7 from J; bases not matched to a gene: 9. CDR3 length: 15 amino acids. Per germline, CDR1 LGHNA and CDR2 YNFKEQ. The CDR3: CASSRGQGASNEQFF. The CDR3 DNA is TGTGCCAGCAGCCGCGGTCAGGGGGCGTCGAATGAGCAGTTCTTC.

This clonotype showed up many times. The rearrangement links TRBV27 to TRBJ2-7; TRBD1 matches at 9 bases. The CDR3 sequence is 13 residues long. The germline V gene has CDR1 MNHEY and CDR2 SMNVEV (reference sequence). Losses at the gene ends were 3 bases for V and 3 bases for J; bases not matched to a gene: 0. CDR3 in DNA: TGTGCCAGCAGTTTGACAGGGGGCTACGAGCAGTACTTC. As protein: CASSLTGGYEQYF.

In its sample, this clonotype was seen many times. CDR3 loop: CASSFGTLNEKLFF. The CDR3 nucleotides read TGTGCCAGCAGCTTTGGGACACTAAATGAAAAACTGTTTTTT. The V gene is TRBV5-6, the J gene TRBJ1-4; maybe TRBD1 (6 bases). From germline, CDR1 is SGHDT and CDR2 YYEEEE. V dropped 2 bases and J dropped 5 bases, with 10 bases sitting between them. The CDR3 loop spans 14 amino acids. Together with reference TRBV5-6 and TRBJ1-4, the CDR3 gives the full variable domain: DAGVTQSPTHLIKTRGQQVTLRCSPKSGHDTVSWYQQALGQGPQFIFQYYEEEERQRGNFPDRFSGHQFPNYSSELNVNALLLGDSALYLCASSFGTLNEKLFFGSGTQLSVL.

This clonotype came up many times. The gene calls are TRBV24-1 and TRBJ2-1; perhaps TRBD2 as D (6 bases). V lost 11 bases to trimming and J lost 7 bases, with 35 bases between them. The V gene's germline CDR1 is KGHDR and CDR2 SFDVKD. CDR3 size: 19 residues. The DNA for the CDR3 is TGTGCCATTAACCTCGGACGGGGATTAACGGGAGTTCGGTATAATGAGCAGTTCTTC. It codes for CAINLGRGLTGVRYNEQFF.

This clonotype showed up many times. The chain joins TRBV18 to TRBJ2-7; 12 positions agree with TRBD1. Trimming removed 3 bases from V and 6 bases from J; junction bases left unmatched: 6. The CDR3 loop spans 15 amino acids. In germline, CDR1 is KGHSH, CDR2 LQKENI. Here the CDR3 reads CASSPPGTGGSEQYF. In nucleotides, the CDR3 is TGTGCCAGCTCACCGCCCGGGACAGGGGGCTCCGAGCAGTACTTC.

The chain couples TRBV11-2 to TRBJ2-2; unclear D gene. Germline CDR1 is SGHAT and CDR2 is FQNNGV. The CDR3 is 13 amino acids. V shed 8 bases and J shed 1 base, with 8 bases lying between them. CDR3 sequence reads: CASRPGNTGELFF. CDR3 in DNA: TGTGCCAGCCGTCCAGGGAACACCGGGGAGCTGTTTTTT. Full variable domain (remainder filled in from reference TRBV11-2 and TRBJ2-2): EAGVAQSPRYKIIEKRQSVAFWCNPISGHATLYWYQQILGQGPKLLIQFQNNGVVDDSQLPKDRFSAERLKGVDSTLKIQPAKLEDSAVYLCASRPGNTGELFFGEGSRLTVL.

This clonotype showed up many times. This chain uses TRBV19 with TRBJ2-2; D ambiguous. The germline V and J ends were trimmed by 1 base and 0 bases, with 12 bases remaining between them. Germline CDR1 reads LNHDA; CDR2 reads SQIVND (reference sequence). The CDR3 runs to 17 residues. The CDR3 loop reads CASSIVGRVSNTGELFF. The CDR3 region has the DNA TGTGCCAGTAGTATAGTGGGAAGGGTTTCGAACACCGGGGAGCTGTTTTTT.

About this clonotype itself: The germline gene is not matched at one end of the junction; a read error may be the cause. The rearrangement links TRBV18 to TRBJ1-2; D gene uncertain. Germline CDR1 is KGHSH and CDR2 is LQKENI. The CDR3 sequence is 16 residues long. Here the CDR3 reads CASSPGSPLANYGSTF. Written as DNA, the CDR3 is TGTGCCAGCTCACCAGGTTCGCCTTTAGCTAACTATGGCTCCACCTTC.

The sample holds many counts of this clonotype. This chain links TRBV6-5 with TRBJ1-6, with TRBD1 matching 8 bases. This CDR3 is 13 amino acids long. Germline lookup yields CDR1 MNHEY and CDR2 SVGAGI. With V trimmed by 6 bases and J by 8 bases, 3 bases remained unmatched. CDR3 bases: TGTGCCAGCAGCGGACAGGGTCATTCACCCCTCCACTTT. Translating it yields CASSGQGHSPLHF.

This clonotype was recorded at least ten times. The CDR3 nucleotides are TGCGCCAGCAGCAAGGACAGGGATAGCTCCTACGAGCAGTACTTC. Translation: CASSKDRDSSYEQYF. V usage is TRBV5-1 and J usage is TRBJ2-7; 8 bases fit TRBD1. The CDR3 loop spans 15 amino acids. V lost 4 bases to trimming and J lost 0 bases; unmatched junction nucleotides: 6. Germline lookup yields CDR1 SGHRS and CDR2 YFSETQ.

This clonotype was detected many times. The chain employs TRBV10-3 and TRBJ2-3, with 12 positions matching TRBD2. V trimming: 8 bases; J trimming: 5 bases; junction bases outside the gene matches: 5. Germline CDR1 ENHRY, CDR2 SYGVKD. The CDR3 contains 14 residues. The CDR3 DNA sequence: TGTGCCATCGGTCTAGCGGGAGGGGGAGATACGCAGTATTTT. Its translation is CAIGLAGGGDTQYF.

There are many counts of this clonotype. V usage is TRBV3-1 and J usage is TRBJ2-7; unclear D gene. Looked up from germline, CDR1 is LGHDT and CDR2 is YNNKEL (reference sequence). V shed 0 bases and J shed 0 bases, with 3 bases lying between them. The CDR3 covers 13 residues. CDR3 sequence: CASSQDPSYEQYF. In nucleotides, the CDR3 is TGTGCCAGCAGCCAAGACCCCTCCTACGAGCAGTACTTC.

In this sample, this clonotype turned up many times. The V and J genes are TRBV4-2 and TRBJ1-4; the D is unclear. The ends were cut back, 1 base at V and 8 bases at J, with 8 bases in the middle. Germline V gene sequence: CDR1 LGHNA, CDR2 YNFKEQ. This CDR3 comprises 13 residues. CDR3 DNA sequence: TGTGCCAGCAGCCAAGGGGGAGGAGAAAAACTGTTTTTT. Translated, it gives CASSQGGGEKLFF.

This clonotype was observed at least ten times. The chain is built from TRBV12-3 or TRBV12-4 and TRBJ2-5; D remains ambiguous. V shed 2 bases and J shed 5 bases, with 6 bases lying between them. The CDR3 runs to 12 residues. In DNA form, the CDR3 reads TGTGCCAGCAGTTTAAGTGTCGAGACCCAGTACTTC. It is translated as CASSLSVETQYF.

J is TRBJ2-4 and V is TRBV9, with a tentative D call TRBD1 (5 bases). This CDR3 is built from 14 residues. Germline V gene data show CDR1 as SGDLS and CDR2 as YYNGEE. Trimming stripped 0 bases from V and 5 bases from J, with 9 bases between. The CDR3 protein is CASSVGGRQNIQYF. The CDR3 DNA sequence: TGTGCCAGCAGCGTAGGGGGCAGACAAAACATTCAGTACTTC.

This clonotype was observed a handful of times. V is TRBV3-1 and J is TRBJ2-5, with D perhaps matching TRBD1 (8 bases). The V end lost 4 bases, the J end lost 5 bases, and 14 bases lay between the germline ends. Germline values: CDR1 LGHDT, CDR2 YNNKEL (reference sequence). This CDR3 comprises 14 residues. The CDR3 DNA reads as TGTGCCAGCAGCCCTACAGGGGGGGGGGAGACCCAGTACTTC. This codes for CASSPTGGGETQYF.

The table lists this clonotype with many counts. V usage is TRBV19 and J usage is TRBJ2-7, with TRBD2 identical over 8 bases. The V segment lost 5 bases and the J segment 1 base; nucleotides outside the gene matches: 7. The CDR3 runs to 15 residues. Germline V gene sequence: CDR1 LNHDA, CDR2 SQIVND (reference sequence). The CDR3 bases are TGTGCCAGTAGTCCCGGGATAGCGGGATCCTACGAGCAGTACTTC. Protein product: CASSPGIAGSYEQYF.

This clonotype was recorded at least ten times. CDR3 in amino acids: CATRGTGSEGYTF. The CDR3, as DNA: TGTGCCACCAGGGGAACCGGGTCTGAGGGCTACACCTTC. The chain joins TRBV24-1 to TRBJ1-2; D call uncertain. Germline-derived CDR1 and CDR2 are KGHDR and SFDVKD. The CDR3 consists of 13 residues. Trimming removed 7 bases from V and 8 bases from J, with 16 bases in between.

This clonotype showed up many times. The V gene is TRBV6-1, the J gene TRBJ2-5; the match to TRBD1 covers 8 bases. The V segment lost 5 bases and the J segment 4 bases; nucleotides outside the gene matches: 6. This CDR3 spans 14 amino acids. Germline V lookup: CDR1 MNHNS, CDR2 SASEGT. For the CDR3, the DNA is TGTGCCAGCAGTTTGGACAGGGCGGGAGAGACCCAGTACTTC. Translating it yields CASSLDRAGETQYF.

The chain employs TRBV5-1 and TRBJ1-1, with a tentative D call TRBD1 (6 bases). Germline values: CDR1 SGHRS, CDR2 YFSETQ. The CDR3 runs 14 residues. V lost 3 bases, J lost 1 base, and 10 bases lay in between. CDR3 sequence (DNA): TGCGCCAGCAGCTCCATCAGGGGGAACACTGAAGCTTTCTTT. Amino acids: CASSSIRGNTEAFF.

This clonotype was observed at least ten times. This rearrangement joins TRBV20-1 to TRBJ2-3; TRBD2 aligns across 9 bases. This CDR3 spans 16 amino acids. Losses at the gene ends were 4 bases for V and 0 bases for J; bases not matched to a gene: 8. The germline V gene has CDR1 DFQATT and CDR2 SNEGSKA (reference sequence). Here the CDR3 DNA reads TGCAGTGCTAATGCGGGGGGGACGACTAGCACAGATACGCAGTATTTT. This encodes CSANAGGTTSTDTQYF.

The chain has TRBV7-2 and TRBJ2-3; 9 bases agree with TRBD1. With 5 bases clipped from V and 4 bases from J, the junction kept 7 bases outside the gene matches. The CDR3 sequence is 15 residues long. CDR1 and CDR2 (germline): SGHTA, FQGNSA. Here the CDR3 DNA reads TGTGCCAGCAGCCCGGGACAGGGTGATTCAGATACGCAGTATTTT. Translation: CASSPGQGDSDTQYF. Together with reference TRBV7-2 and TRBJ2-3, the CDR3 gives the full variable domain: GAGVSQSPSNKVTEKGKDVELRCDPISGHTALYWYRQSLGQGLEFLIYFQGNSAPDKSGLPSDRFSAERTGGSVSTLTIQRTQQEDSAVYLCASSPGQGDSDTQYFGPGTRLTVL.